The text below deals with one T cell receptor (beta chain). With a J-beta primer mix and a sample-barcoded 5' primer, a second PCR ran about 7 to 11 cycles. CDR3-containing paired-end reads numbering at least 2.5 million came from each sample. TCRdb used MiXCR to reprocess the 5' RACE reads, holding one entry per CDR3 protein. Here the sample spans 1,800,000 or so distinct CDR3 sequences, 35% to 50% being singletons. Healthy individuals of Caucasian origin from Russia, aged roughly 6 to 100, served as donors. Each sample provided at least 5.5 micrograms of extracted total RNA. This record belongs to a study of blood T cells in healthy people across ages. For the study at large: Roughly one uniquely barcoded beta molecule per two T cells was captured.

The receptor's source is a human donor in good health. The sequencing sample was made of blood.

The CDR3 DNA reads TGTGCCAGCAGCTTGCGTGGGAGCCCCAACTACAATGAGCAGTTCTTC. Encoded protein: CASSLRGSPNYNEQFF. This chain uses TRBV7-2 with TRBJ2-1, with D maybe TRBD2 (5 bases). The CDR3 has 16 amino acids. Germline V gene lookup returns CDR1 SGHTA and CDR2 FQGNSA. Trimming took off 3 bases at V and 3 bases at J, with 15 bases between the two ends.